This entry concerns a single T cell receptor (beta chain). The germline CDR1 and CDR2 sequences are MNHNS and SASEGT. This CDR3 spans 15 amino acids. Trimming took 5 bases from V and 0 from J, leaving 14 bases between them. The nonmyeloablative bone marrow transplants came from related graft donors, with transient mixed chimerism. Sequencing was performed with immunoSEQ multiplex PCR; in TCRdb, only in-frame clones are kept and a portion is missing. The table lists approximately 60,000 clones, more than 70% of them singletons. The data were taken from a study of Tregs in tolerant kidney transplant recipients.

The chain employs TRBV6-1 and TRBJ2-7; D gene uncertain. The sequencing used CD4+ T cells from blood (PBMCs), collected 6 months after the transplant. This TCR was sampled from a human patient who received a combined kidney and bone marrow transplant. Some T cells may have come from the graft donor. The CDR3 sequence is CASSLVGRSSYEQYF. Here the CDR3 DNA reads TGTGCCAGCAGTCTCGTGGGCCGTAGCTCCTACGAGCAGTACTTC.